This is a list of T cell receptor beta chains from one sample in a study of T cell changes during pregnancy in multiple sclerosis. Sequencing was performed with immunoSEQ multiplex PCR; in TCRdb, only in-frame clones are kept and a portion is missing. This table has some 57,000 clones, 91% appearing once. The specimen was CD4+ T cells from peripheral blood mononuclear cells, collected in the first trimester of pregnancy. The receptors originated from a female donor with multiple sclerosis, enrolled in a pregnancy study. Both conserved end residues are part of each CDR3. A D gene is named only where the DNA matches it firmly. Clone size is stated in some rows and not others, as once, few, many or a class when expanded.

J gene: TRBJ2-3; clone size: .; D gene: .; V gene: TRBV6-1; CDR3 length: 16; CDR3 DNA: TGTGCCAGCAGTGAAAGGCCTACTAGTGGCACAGATACGCAGTATTTT; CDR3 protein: CASSERPTSGTDTQYF
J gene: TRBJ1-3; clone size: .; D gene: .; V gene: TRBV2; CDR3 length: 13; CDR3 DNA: TGTGCCAGCCACCCGGGCTCTGGAAACACCATATATTTT; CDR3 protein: CASHPGSGNTIYF
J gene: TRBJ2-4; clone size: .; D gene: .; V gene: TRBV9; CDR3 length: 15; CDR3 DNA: TGTGCCAGCAGCGTGGGTTTCGGGCAGGGGAACATTCAGTACTTC; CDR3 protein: CASSVGFGQGNIQYF
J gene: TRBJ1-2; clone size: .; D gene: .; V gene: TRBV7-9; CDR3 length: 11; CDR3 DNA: TGTGCCAGCAGCTTAGTGGTAGGCGACTTCTTC; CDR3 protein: CASSLVVGDFF
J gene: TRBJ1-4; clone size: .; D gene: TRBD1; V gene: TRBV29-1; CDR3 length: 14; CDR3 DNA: TGCAGCGTCGGAATGACAGGGGGCCGAGAAAAACTGTTTTTT; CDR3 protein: CSVGMTGGREKLFF
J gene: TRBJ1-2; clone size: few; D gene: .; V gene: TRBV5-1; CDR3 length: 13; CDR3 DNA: TGCGCCAGCTCCCAAGAGGCAGTAGATGGCTACACCTTC; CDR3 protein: CASSQEAVDGYTF
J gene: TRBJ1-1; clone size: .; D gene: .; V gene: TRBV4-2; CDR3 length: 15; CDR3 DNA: TGTGCCAGCAGCCGCACAGCCAACCCGAACACTGAAGCTTTCTTT; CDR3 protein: CASSRTANPNTEAFF
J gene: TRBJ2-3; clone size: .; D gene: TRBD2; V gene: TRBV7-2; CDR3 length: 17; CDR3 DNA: TGTGCCAGCAGCTTAGCCTTGCTAGCGGGGAGCACAGATACGCAGTATTTT; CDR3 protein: CASSLALLAGSTDTQYF
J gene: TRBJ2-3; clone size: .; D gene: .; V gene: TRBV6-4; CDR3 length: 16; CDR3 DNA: TGTGCCAGCAGTGACTCAACGGGATTTTTCACAGATACGCAGTATTTT; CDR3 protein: CASSDSTGFFTDTQYF
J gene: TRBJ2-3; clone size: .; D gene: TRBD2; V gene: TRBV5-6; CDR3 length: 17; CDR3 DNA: TGTGCCAGCAGCTGGCGGGTGACTAGCGGGGGGACAGATACGCAGTATTTT; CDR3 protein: CASSWRVTSGGTDTQYF
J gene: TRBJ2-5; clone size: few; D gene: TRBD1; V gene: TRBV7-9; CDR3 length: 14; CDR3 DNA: TGTGCCAGCAGCCCGCGACAGGGGGGAGAGACCCAGTACTTC; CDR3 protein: CASSPRQGGETQYF
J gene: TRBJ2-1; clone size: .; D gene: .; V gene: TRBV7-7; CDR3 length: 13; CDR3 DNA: TGTGCCAGCAGCCCTACAGGGGAGGTTGAGCAGTTCTTC; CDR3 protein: CASSPTGEVEQFF
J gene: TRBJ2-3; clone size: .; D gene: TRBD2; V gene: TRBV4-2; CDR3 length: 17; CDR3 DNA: TGTGCCAGCAGCCCGGGACTAGCGGGGGCGGTTGGAGATACGCAGTATTTT; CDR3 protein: CASSPGLAGAVGDTQYF
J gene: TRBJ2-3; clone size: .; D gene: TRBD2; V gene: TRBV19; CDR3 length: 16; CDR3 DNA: TGTGCCAGTAGTATGGGTCTAGCGGGGGGCACAGATACGCAGTATTTT; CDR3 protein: CASSMGLAGGTDTQYF
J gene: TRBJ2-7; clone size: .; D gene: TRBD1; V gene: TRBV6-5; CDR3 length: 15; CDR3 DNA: TGTGCCAGCAGACGCCGGGACAGGTCCTCCTACGAGCAGTACTTC; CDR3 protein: CASRRRDRSSYEQYF
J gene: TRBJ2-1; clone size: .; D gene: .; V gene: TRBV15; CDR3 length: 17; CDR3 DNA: TGTGCCACCAGCAGAGAACCGCTAGTCAACACTTACAATGAGCAGTTCTTC; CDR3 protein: CATSREPLVNTYNEQFF
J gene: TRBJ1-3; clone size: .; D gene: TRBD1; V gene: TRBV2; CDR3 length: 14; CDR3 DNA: TGTGCCAGGGGGACAGGGCAGGCTGGAAACACCATATATTTT; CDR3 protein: CARGTGQAGNTIYF
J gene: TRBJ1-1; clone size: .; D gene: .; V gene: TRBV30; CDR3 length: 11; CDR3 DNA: TGTGCCTCCAGGGAAGGCACTGAAGCTTTCTTT; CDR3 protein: CASREGTEAFF
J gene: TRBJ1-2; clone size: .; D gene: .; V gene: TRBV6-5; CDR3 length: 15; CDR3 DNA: TGTGCCAGCAGGCTAACGACAGCGCCCAACTATGGCTACACCTTC; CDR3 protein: CASRLTTAPNYGYTF
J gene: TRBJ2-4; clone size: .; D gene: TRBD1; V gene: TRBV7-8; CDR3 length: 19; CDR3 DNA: TGTGCCAGCAGCCAAAACCGTCGGGGACAGGGGACGGCCAAAAACATTCAGTACTTC; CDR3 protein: CASSQNRRGQGTAKNIQYF
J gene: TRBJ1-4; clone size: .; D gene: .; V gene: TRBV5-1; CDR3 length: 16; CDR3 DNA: TGCGCCAGCAGCTTGCAGGCCAGATCAACTAATGAAAAACTGTTTTTT; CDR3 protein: CASSLQARSTNEKLFF
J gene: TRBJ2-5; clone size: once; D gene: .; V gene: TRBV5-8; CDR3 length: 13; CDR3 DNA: TGTGCCAGCAGCATCTCCAGGGAAGGGACCCAGTACTTC; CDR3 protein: CASSISREGTQYF
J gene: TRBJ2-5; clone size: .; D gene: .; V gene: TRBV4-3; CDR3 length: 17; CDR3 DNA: TGCGCCAGCAGCCAAGATCCCGCGGGGGCCCTACAAGAGACCCAGTACTTC; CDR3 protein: CASSQDPAGALQETQYF
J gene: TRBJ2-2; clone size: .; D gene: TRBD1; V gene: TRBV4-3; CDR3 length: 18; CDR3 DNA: TGCGCCAGCAGACCACATGAGCGTGGACAGGGGGCATCCGGGGAGCTGTTTTTT; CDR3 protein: CASRPHERGQGASGELFF
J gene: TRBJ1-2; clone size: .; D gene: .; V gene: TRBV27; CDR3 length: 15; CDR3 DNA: TGTGCCAGCAGTTTGAAGGGCACAGGAGCCTATGGCTACACCTTC; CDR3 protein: CASSLKGTGAYGYTF
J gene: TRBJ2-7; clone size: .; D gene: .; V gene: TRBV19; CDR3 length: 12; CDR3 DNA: TGTGCCAGTAGTTCCTTGTATTTCGAGCAGTACTTC; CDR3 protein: CASSSLYFEQYF
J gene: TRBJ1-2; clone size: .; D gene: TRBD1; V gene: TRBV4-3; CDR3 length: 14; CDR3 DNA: TGCGCCAGCAGCCAGAAAACAGGGGCCTATGGCTACACCTTC; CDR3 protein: CASSQKTGAYGYTF
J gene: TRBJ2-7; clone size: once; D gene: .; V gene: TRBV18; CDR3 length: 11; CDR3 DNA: TGTGCCAGCTCACCACGGCCAGGTGGGTACTTC; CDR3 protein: CASSPRPGGYF
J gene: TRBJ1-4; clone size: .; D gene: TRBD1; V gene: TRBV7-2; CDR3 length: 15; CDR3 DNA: TGTGCCAGCAGCACGAGGACAGGGGGCAGGGAAAAACTGTTTTTT; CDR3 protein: CASSTRTGGREKLFF
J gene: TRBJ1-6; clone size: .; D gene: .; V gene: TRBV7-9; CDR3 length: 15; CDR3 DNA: TGTGCCAGCAGCTTATTGCCAGGGAACAATTCACCCCTCCACTTT; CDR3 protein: CASSLLPGNNSPLHF
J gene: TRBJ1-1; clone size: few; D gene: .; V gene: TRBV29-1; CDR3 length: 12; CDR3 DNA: TGCAGCGCCCTCAGGGTGAACACTGAAGCTTTCTTT; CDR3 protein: CSALRVNTEAFF
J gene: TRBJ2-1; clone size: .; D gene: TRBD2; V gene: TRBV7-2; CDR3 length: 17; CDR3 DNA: TGTGCCAGCAGCTTAGTTAGTACTAGCGGGGGGGCATATGAGCAGTTCTTC; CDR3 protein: CASSLVSTSGGAYEQFF
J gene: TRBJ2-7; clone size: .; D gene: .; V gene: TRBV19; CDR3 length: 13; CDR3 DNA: TGTGCCAGTAGTAACTACGGGACTTACGAGCAGTACTTC; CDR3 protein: CASSNYGTYEQYF
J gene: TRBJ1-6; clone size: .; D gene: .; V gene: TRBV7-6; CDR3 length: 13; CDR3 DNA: TGTGCCAGCAGCAACAGGGATAATTCACCCCTCCACTTT; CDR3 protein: CASSNRDNSPLHF
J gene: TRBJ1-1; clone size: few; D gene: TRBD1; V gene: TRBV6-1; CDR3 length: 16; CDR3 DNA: TGTGCCAGCAGTGCCGGGACAGGGCGTATGAACACTGAAGCTTTCTTT; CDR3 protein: CASSAGTGRMNTEAFF
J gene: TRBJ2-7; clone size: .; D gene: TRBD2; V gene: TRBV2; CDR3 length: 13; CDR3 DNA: TGTGCCAGGTCGACTAGCGGGGTCTACGAGCAGTACTTC; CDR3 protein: CARSTSGVYEQYF
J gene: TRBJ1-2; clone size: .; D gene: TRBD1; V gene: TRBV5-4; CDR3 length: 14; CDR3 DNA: TGTGCCAGCAGCTTACAGGGGGCGCCTTATGGCTACACCTTC; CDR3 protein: CASSLQGAPYGYTF
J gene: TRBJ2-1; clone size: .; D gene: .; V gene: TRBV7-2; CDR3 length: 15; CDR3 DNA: TGTGCCAGCAGCTTTGGGGGGGCTTCCTACAATGAGCAGTTCTTC; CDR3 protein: CASSFGGASYNEQFF
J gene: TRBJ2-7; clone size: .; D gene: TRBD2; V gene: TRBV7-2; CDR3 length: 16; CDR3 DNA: TGTGCCAGCAGCTTAGCCGCTAGCGGGGGGAACTACGAGCAGTACTTC; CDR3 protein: CASSLAASGGNYEQYF
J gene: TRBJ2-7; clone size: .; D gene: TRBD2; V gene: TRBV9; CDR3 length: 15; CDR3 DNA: TGTGCCAGCAGCTCTAGAGCGGGGGCACCCTACGAGCAGTACTTC; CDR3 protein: CASSSRAGAPYEQYF
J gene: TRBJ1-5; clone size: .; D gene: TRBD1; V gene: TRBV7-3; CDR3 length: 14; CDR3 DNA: TGTGCCAGCAGCCCTCGACAGGGCGGTCAGCCCCAGCATTTT; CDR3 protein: CASSPRQGGQPQHF
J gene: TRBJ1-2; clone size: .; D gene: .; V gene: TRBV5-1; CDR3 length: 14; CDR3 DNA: TGCGCCAGCAGCTCAACGGTATTTAGCCATGGCTACACCTTC; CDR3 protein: CASSSTVFSHGYTF
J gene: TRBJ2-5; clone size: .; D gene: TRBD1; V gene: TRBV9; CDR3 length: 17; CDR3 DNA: TGTGCCAGCAGCGAAGGAAGGACAGGAGTCATCCAAGAGACCCAGTACTTC; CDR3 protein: CASSEGRTGVIQETQYF
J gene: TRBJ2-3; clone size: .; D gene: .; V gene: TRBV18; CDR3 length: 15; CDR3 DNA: TGTGCCAGCTCACCGCGCGGGGATAGCACAGATACGCAGTATTTT; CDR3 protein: CASSPRGDSTDTQYF
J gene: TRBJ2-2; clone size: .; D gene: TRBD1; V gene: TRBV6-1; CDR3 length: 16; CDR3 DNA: TGTGCCAGCAGTGAAGCAGGGGGCGGAATCACCGGGGAGCTGTTTTTT; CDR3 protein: CASSEAGGGITGELFF